This T cell receptor beta chain was found in a study of naive and memory T cell subsets. Study results and caveats: Expression changes during T cell differentiation may affect RNA-based TCR counts.

Cells stained for CD3, CD4, CD8, CD45RA and CD27 were sorted into four subsets. Germline lookup yields CDR1 WSHSY and CDR2 SAAADI. The trim removed 6 bases at V and 6 bases at J, leaving 8 bases unmatched. There are 14 residues in the CDR3. With respect to this clonotype: The antigen is undetermined.

The beta constant-region primer was an equimolar mix of two oligonucleotides covering TRBC1 and TRBC2. Ligation attached a single-stranded oligonucleotide with a 12-nucleotide UMI and the SP2 primer to the cDNA 3' end. TCRdb passed the UMI-ligation and nested PCR reads through MiXCR, listing each CDR3 protein once. The sample includes about 85,000 distinct CDR3 sequences, about an eighth seen only once; the top ten take 0.9% to 1%. The clonotype was recovered from a human donor in good health. The rearrangement joins TRBV10-2 to TRBJ2-3, with 8 bases matching TRBD2. Sample: central memory CD4+ T cells from blood. CDR3 amino acids: CASRRAGDGDTQYF. The CDR3 region has the DNA TGCGCCAGCAGGAGAGCGGGAGACGGCGATACGCAGTATTTT.